This entry is about one TCR beta chain. The antigen remains undetermined. This record comes from a study of immune evolution from preneoplasia to lung adenocarcinoma. Study findings and constraints: Clonality was highest in normal lung, lower in later-stage lesions apparently.

Patients had resection in Japan or China between the mid-2010s and the late 2010s. The repertoire was sequenced with immunoSEQ multiplex PCR; TCRdb's copy has only in-frame clones and lacks some. The sample has about 3,400 clones; 75% are singletons. Germline CDR1 reads DFQATT; CDR2 reads SNEGSKA (reference sequence). The CDR3 totals 11 residues. V was clipped by 4 bases and J by 12 bases, with 15 bases between them. The chain employs TRBV20-1 and TRBJ2-5, with a weak D call TRBD1 (5 bases). Sequenced input: FFPE lung adenocarcinoma in situ tissue. The sequence derives from a person aged 55-80 years with lung adenocarcinoma. CDR3 in DNA: TGCAGTGCTATCCGCGGACAAGGGAAGTACTTC. Encoded protein: CSAIRGQGKYF.